The TCR beta chain under discussion was sequenced for a study of neoadjuvant anti-PD-1 for oral cavity cancer. Overall study: Patients without progression received a fourth nivolumab dose around day 43, then surgical resection on days 50-56.

Regarding this clone: The target antigen is unknown.

CDR1 LNHDA and CDR2 SQIVND come from the germline V gene (reference sequence). V was pared by 3 bases and J by 1 base, with 6 bases between. CDR3 length: 13 residues. Study findings and constraints: Higher pretreatment Treg/Th17 ratios tracked higher pretreatment blood clonality.

Patients had newly diagnosed, untreated stage II-IVA oral cavity squamous cell carcinoma. Generated by immunoSEQ multiplex PCR, the TCRdb table keeps only in-frame clones and is missing some. This table has roughly 10,000 clones, more than 45% appearing once. V usage is TRBV19 and J usage is TRBJ1-1; D is unresolved. Sequenced material: tumor tissue, taken before nivolumab (anti-PD-1) treatment. The sequence was obtained from a person between 40 and 85 years old with oral cavity squamous cell carcinoma. In nucleotides, the CDR3 is TGTGCCAGTAGTATCGGCCGGAACACTGAAGCTTTCTTT. Translating it yields CASSIGRNTEAFF.